This T cell receptor (beta chain) was sequenced for a study of early stage breast cancer tumors. Each sample had two DNA replicates, 0.5 ug blood or roughly 1.5 ug tissue. Data came from immunoSEQ multiplex PCR; TCRdb stores just in-frame clones and leaves some out. The table lists 51,000 or so clones, around 83% of them singletons. This CDR3 region has 18 residues. J gave up 1 base and V 2 bases, and 5 bases lay outside the gene matches. Per the germline V gene, CDR1 is KGHSH and CDR2 is LQKENI. The clonotype originates from a person aged 45-65 years with breast cancer. This chain connects TRBV18 to TRBJ2-6; TRBD1 matches 10 bases. What was sequenced was blood. This CDR3 reads CASSPGTGASSGANVLTF. The DNA of the CDR3 is TGTGCCAGCTCACCAGGGACAGGGGCATCTTCTGGGGCCAACGTCCTGACTTTC.